Each of the 23 T cell receptor beta chains below was sequenced from the same sample in a study of blood T cell repertoires in COVID-19. TCRdb keeps only in-frame clones here, not all; method: immunoSEQ multiplex PCR. Of 90,000 to 120,000 clones listed, around 83% are singletons. Material: peripheral blood. These receptors were obtained from a man between 65 and 85 years old with acute or convalescent COVID-19.

V and J are TRBV7-9 and TRBJ2-3, with TRBD1 identical over 7 bases. Germline CDR1 SEHNR, CDR2 FQNEAQ (reference sequence). V lost 5 bases to trimming and J lost 4 bases; unmatched junction nucleotides: 15. The CDR3 is made up of 17 amino acids. The CDR3 is CASSPPFRDRAADTQYF. CDR3 sequence (DNA): TGTGCCAGCAGCCCACCATTCCGAGACAGGGCCGCAGATACGCAGTATTTT. Full variable domain (missing parts from reference TRBV7-9 and TRBJ2-3): DTGVSQNPRHKITKRGQNVTFRCDPISEHNRLYWYRQTLGQGPEFLTYFQNEAQLEKSRLLSDRFSAERPKGSFSTLEIQRTEQGDSAMYLCASSPPFRDRAADTQYFGPGTRLTVL.

The V and J genes are TRBV11-2 and TRBJ1-5, with 10 bases that match TRBD1. The V and J ends lost 4 bases and 10 bases, in that order; junction bases with no gene match: 7. The germline CDR1 and CDR2 sequences are SGHAT and FQNNGV. The CDR3 length is 14 residues. The CDR3 DNA reads TGTGCCAGCAGCTCGGGACAGGGGTCTTCCCCCCAGCATTTT. Its translation is CASSSGQGSSPQHF.

The J gene is TRBJ1-2, the V gene TRBV6-2 or TRBV6-3; D is perhaps TRBD1 (5 bases). Deletions cut 6 bases from V and 3 bases from J, with 8 bases between. Germline CDR1 reads MNHEY; CDR2 reads SVGEGT. The CDR3 consists of 12 residues. CDR3 protein: CASSDSHYGYTF. The CDR3 DNA is TGTGCCAGCAGCGACAGTCACTATGGCTACACCTTC.

This chain uses TRBV3-1 (or the pseudogene TRBV3-2) with TRBJ1-1; D perhaps matches TRBD1 (6 bases). V lost 6 bases and J 1 base, leaving 12 bases between the germline ends. The CDR3 is 14 amino acids. The V gene's germline CDR1 is LGHDT and CDR2 YNNKEL (reference sequence). The CDR3 loop is CASRLGQPNTEAFF. As DNA, the CDR3 is TGTGCCAGCAGACTCGGACAGCCGAACACTGAAGCTTTCTTT.

V and J are TRBV6-1 and TRBJ1-5; TRBD1 aligns across 7 bases. This CDR3 has 16 amino acids. V lost 4 bases to trimming and J lost 4 bases; unmatched junction nucleotides: 10. Germline V gives CDR1 MNHNS, CDR2 SASEGT. The CDR3 loop reads CASSGLTGASNQPQHF. The CDR3 DNA reads TGTGCCAGCAGTGGGTTAACAGGGGCAAGTAATCAGCCCCAGCATTTT.

The genes are TRBV7-9 and TRBJ2-2; D is possibly TRBD1 (6 bases). The length of the CDR3 is 17 residues. Trimming removed 1 base from V and 1 base from J, with 13 bases in between. Germline V gene lookup returns CDR1 SEHNR and CDR2 FQNEAQ (reference sequence). CDR3 residues: CASSLGYPGQNTGELFF. In nucleotides, the CDR3 is TGTGCCAGCAGCTTAGGGTACCCGGGACAGAACACCGGGGAGCTGTTTTTT.

The V gene is TRBV19, the J gene TRBJ2-7; the D is unclear. Germline CDR1 and CDR2: LNHDA and SQIVND (reference sequence). Trimming removed 2 bases from V and 1 base from J, with 12 bases in between. CDR3 length equals 15 residues. CDR3 amino acids: CASSIQAALSYEQYF. The CDR3 DNA is TGTGCCAGTAGTATACAGGCAGCCCTGTCCTACGAGCAGTACTTC.

This clone was seen only a few times. The J gene is TRBJ1-6, the V gene TRBV6-5; 9 bases map to TRBD1. The CDR3 is 16 amino acids. Germline loops: CDR1 MNHEY, CDR2 SVGAGI. V gave up 3 bases and J gave up 10 bases; unmatched junction bases: 10. In DNA form, the CDR3 reads TGTGCCAGCAGTTATGGGGACACAGGGGGCACCTCACCCCTCCACTTT. Translated: CASSYGDTGGTSPLHF.

This clone was detected a few times. The chain links TRBV7-8 to TRBJ2-2, with TRBD2 matching 14 bases. Germline-derived CDR1 and CDR2 are SGHVS and FQNEAQ. The CDR3 is made up of 17 amino acids. The V and J ends lost 5 bases and 7 bases, in that order; junction bases with no gene match: 9. The CDR3 bases are TGTGCCAGCAGCCCTAGACTAGCGGGGGGGATGAACGGGGAGCTGTTTTTT. Translated, it gives CASSPRLAGGMNGELFF.

V is TRBV7-8 and J is TRBJ1-1, with 7 bases aligning to TRBD1. Trimming removed 5 bases from V and 3 bases from J; junction bases left unmatched: 6. The germline V gene has CDR1 SGHVS and CDR2 FQNEAQ. This CDR3 has 14 residues. Written as DNA, the CDR3 is TGTGCCAGCAGCCCCGACAGGGTGGACACTGAAGCTTTCTTT. This gives the protein CASSPDRVDTEAFF.

The chain employs TRBV9 and TRBJ2-5, with TRBD1 matching 7 bases. Trimming at V came to 2 bases and at J to 1 base, leaving 5 bases not matched to a gene. Germline V CDR1 and CDR2: SGDLS, YYNGEE. CDR3 length: 15 residues. The CDR3 sequence: CASSVTRDSQETQYF. For the CDR3, the DNA is TGTGCCAGCAGCGTGACCCGGGACAGCCAAGAGACCCAGTACTTC.

The CDR3 is CASSQGAGNTIYF. CDR3 DNA sequence: TGTGCCAGCAGTCAAGGGGCTGGAAACACCATATATTTT. The chain employs TRBV28 and TRBJ1-3; D is perhaps TRBD1 (5 bases). The CDR3 is 13 amino acids. Trimming left V 5 bases short and J 2 bases short, with 7 bases between. The germline V gene encodes CDR1 MDHEN and CDR2 SYDVKM.

The chain is built from TRBV6-5 and TRBJ2-7; weak D call: TRBD1 (6 bases). Germline V CDR1 and CDR2: MNHEY, SVGAGI. The CDR3 totals 13 residues. The germline V and J ends were trimmed by 6 bases and 2 bases, with 11 bases remaining between them. In DNA, the CDR3 is TGTGCCAGCAGGCGGACAGCTACCTACGAGCAGTACTTC. This sequence encodes CASRRTATYEQYF.

The chain has TRBV2 and TRBJ2-2; 7 bases agree with TRBD1. V was clipped by 7 bases and J by 5 bases; unmatched bases: 7. The germline V gene encodes CDR1 SNHLY and CDR2 FYNNEI. The CDR3 sequence is 14 residues long. The CDR3 DNA reads as TGTGCCAGCACAACGAGGGGGCGGACCGGGGAGCTGTTTTTT. Translation gives CASTTRGRTGELFF.

This clone was seen once. The chain joins TRBV3-1 (or the pseudogene TRBV3-2) to TRBJ2-7; 7 nucleotides align to TRBD2. This CDR3 region has 13 residues. The V and J ends lost 3 bases and 4 bases, in that order; junction bases with no gene match: 3. Germline CDR1 reads LGHDT; CDR2 reads YNNKEL (reference sequence). CDR3 loop: CASSQGGLYEQYF. CDR3 sequence (DNA): TGTGCCAGCAGCCAGGGGGGGTTATACGAGCAGTACTTC.

This clone was counted only a few times. This rearrangement joins TRBV19 to TRBJ2-2, with D possibly matching TRBD1 (6 bases). Germline CDR1 is LNHDA and CDR2 is SQIVND (reference sequence). Trimming took 0 bases from V and 4 from J, leaving 12 bases between them. The CDR3 is 16 residues long. The CDR3 nucleotides are TGTGCCAGTAGTATAGACAGGGGTGGAGGCACCGGGGAGCTGTTTTTT. It translates to CASSIDRGGGTGELFF.

J is TRBJ1-3 and V is TRBV5-4; TRBD1 might be the D (6 bases). Germline loops: CDR1 SGHNT, CDR2 YYREEE (reference sequence). The CDR3 extends over 16 amino acids. Between the trimmed V and J ends, which lost 4 bases and 0 bases, there was a span of 14 bases. The CDR3 loop reads CASSADSANSGNTIYF. The CDR3 DNA reads TGTGCCAGCAGCGCGGACAGCGCGAACTCTGGAAACACCATATATTTT.

This clone was recorded once. The chain employs TRBV3-1 (or the pseudogene TRBV3-2) and TRBJ2-1; 9 positions match TRBD2. The CDR3 runs to 15 residues. Unmatched junction bases numbered 4, after V lost 3 bases and J lost 4 bases. The germline gives CDR1 LGHDT, CDR2 YNNKEL (reference sequence). This CDR3 is CASSQTSGPYNEQFF. CDR3 bases: TGTGCCAGCAGCCAGACTAGCGGACCTTACAATGAGCAGTTCTTC.

The chain combines TRBV3-1 (or the pseudogene TRBV3-2) with TRBJ1-1; the match to TRBD1 covers 7 bases. Germline V gene lookup returns CDR1 LGHDT and CDR2 YNNKEL (reference sequence). This CDR3 has 12 residues. Trimming at V came to 1 base and at J to 11 bases, leaving 4 bases not matched to a gene. The CDR3 DNA is TGTGCCAGCAGCCAAGCCGGCAGGGGGGCTTTCTTT. The encoded protein is CASSQAGRGAFF.

The rearrangement uses TRBV19 and TRBJ1-6; 7 positions agree with TRBD1. This CDR3 contains 12 residues. V gave up 7 bases and J gave up 7 bases; unmatched junction bases: 1. The germline V gene has CDR1 LNHDA and CDR2 SQIVND (reference sequence). For the CDR3, the DNA is TGTGCCAGTAACAGGGGAAATTCACCCCTCCACTTT. Encoded protein: CASNRGNSPLHF.

The rearrangement joins TRBV11-2 to TRBJ2-4; maybe TRBD1 (6 bases). Germline V lookup: CDR1 SGHAT, CDR2 FQNNGV. CDR3 length: 15 residues. Trimming cost V 1 base and J 4 bases, with 11 bases left between them. As DNA, the CDR3 is TGTGCCAGCAGCTTAGTTACGGGACAAAAAAACATTCAGTACTTC. This gives the protein CASSLVTGQKNIQYF.

The chain recombines TRBV19 with TRBJ2-7; perhaps TRBD2 as D (5 bases). This CDR3 comprises 15 residues. V was clipped by 3 bases and J by 3 bases, with 15 bases between them. Germline lookup yields CDR1 LNHDA and CDR2 SQIVND (reference sequence). The CDR3 sequence: CASSMRPLAGYEQYF. Written as DNA, the CDR3 is TGTGCCAGTAGTATGAGGCCGCTAGCAGGCTACGAGCAGTACTTC.

This clone showed up just a few times. This chain joins TRBV19 and TRBJ1-5, with D possibly being TRBD1 (6 bases). Germline-derived CDR1 and CDR2 are LNHDA and SQIVND (reference sequence). V was pared by 9 bases and J by 3 bases, with 15 bases between. The CDR3 loop spans 14 amino acids. Written as DNA, the CDR3 is TGTGCCAGCCACCTCAGGGGTACCAATCAGCCCCAGCATTTT. This gives the protein CASHLRGTNQPQHF.